This is a list of T cell receptor beta chains from one sample in a study of blood T cell repertoires in COVID-19. Produced via immunoSEQ multiplex PCR; TCRdb's table is partial and in-frame only. The table lists some 140,000 clones, around three quarters of them singletons. The sample comprised peripheral blood. The source of these receptors is a man older than 75 with acute or convalescent COVID-19. CDR3s leave out the opening cysteine and the closing phenylalanine or tryptophan. A D gene is named only where the DNA matches it firmly. Size is stated for part of the rows, as once, few or many counts, or as a class when the clone is expanded.

TRBD1,NA,TRBJ2-2,TRBV5-1,ASSFGDRGGTGELF
NA,once,TRBJ1-2,TRBV20-1,SAQDHRV
TRBD2,NA,TRBJ2-7,TRBV9,ASSGSNGGSRYEQY
TRBD1,few,TRBJ1-6,TRBV10-3,AISGTGTANSPLH
NA,NA,TRBJ1-3,TRBV19,ASSIKQSSGNTIY
NA,NA,TRBJ1-2,TRBV7-8,ASSFTGSHGYT
NA,NA,TRBJ1-1,TRBV11-2,ASSFRGAVNTEAF
TRBD1,NA,TRBJ1-1,TRBV28,ASSSGGAKSEAF
TRBD1,NA,TRBJ1-4,TRBV15,ATSGQVGEKLF
NA,NA,TRBJ1-2,TRBV5-1,ASSETVSYGYT
NA,NA,TRBJ1-1,TRBV6-6,ASSWGGDTEAF
TRBD1,few,TRBJ1-6,TRBV19,ASSLLTGDSPLH
NA,NA,TRBJ1-1,TRBV7-3,ASSSSRDTEAF
TRBD1,NA,TRBJ2-1,TRBV18,ASSQGASSYNEQF
NA,once,TRBJ2-3,TRBV5-5,ASSLMWGADTQY
TRBD1,NA,TRBJ1-1,TRBV11-3,ASSFRPGGSAF
NA,NA,TRBJ2-2,TRBV18,ASSRGTGTRELF
NA,NA,TRBJ1-6,TRBV19,ASTPSGLWNSPLH
TRBD1,NA,TRBJ1-5,TRBV28,ASRGQGPNQPQH
NA,few,TRBJ2-7,TRBV29-1,SVGGQLSYEQY
NA,NA,TRBJ1-5,TRBV27,ASSSRGGEGNQPQH
NA,NA,TRBJ1-1,TRBV9,ASSPFPTMNTEAF
NA,NA,TRBJ2-5,TRBV21-1,ASSPPLRCLAGASGETQY
NA,NA,TRBJ1-3,TRBV5-1,ASSLTGTGNTIY
NA,NA,TRBJ2-5,TRBV5-6,ASSNSWVRTQY
NA,NA,TRBJ2-2,TRBV6-4,ASKGHALNTGELF
NA,NA,TRBJ1-4,TRBV7-6,ASSPLRGGEKLF
TRBD2,once,TRBJ2-1,TRBV6-2/TRBV6-3,ASSIAGGAWVQF
TRBD2,few,TRBJ2-5,TRBV7-8,ASRRSGGPGETQY
TRBD1,NA,TRBJ1-5,TRBV5-6,ASSRTGGHQPQH
NA,NA,TRBJ1-1,TRBV6-5,ASSYSGGLVTEAF
TRBD1,few,TRBJ2-1,TRBV5-5,ASSLALGQGIEQF
NA,NA,TRBJ2-1,TRBV27,ASSLVGSGEF
NA,NA,TRBJ1-1,TRBV11-3,ASSLGRGNTEAF
TRBD2,NA,TRBJ2-5,TRBV5-1,ASSPGLDETQY
TRBD1,NA,TRBJ2-2,TRBV5-8,ASSPGQGVPGELF
NA,NA,TRBJ1-2,TRBV5-6,ASSLSRQGGYT
NA,NA,TRBJ1-4,TRBV19,ASSISGTRDEKLF
NA,many,TRBJ2-5,TRBV20-1,SARPEETQY
TRBD1,NA,TRBJ2-7,TRBV28,ASRLTGVREQY